A selection of T cell receptor beta chains follows, all from one sample in a study of blood T cell repertoires in COVID-19. Using immunoSEQ multiplex PCR, the repertoire was profiled, and TCRdb retains in-frame clones only, with some absent. Seen here are 150,000 to 200,000 clones, roughly nine tenths observed once, and the top ten hold more than 6.5%. Sequenced: peripheral blood. The receptors shown here come from a woman of 80 years or more in a cohort sampled during active or convalescent COVID-19. The CDR3 runs from the conserved cysteine through the conserved F or W. Fields, in order: V gene, clone size, CDR3 length, J gene, D gene, CDR3 protein, CDR3 DNA. A D gene is named only where the DNA matches it firmly. Clone size appears in some rows only: once, few, many, or a class for an expanded clone.

TRBV29-1,few,16,TRBJ2-1,-,CSVSSWSPTFYNEQFF,TGCAGCGTTTCGAGTTGGAGTCCAACCTTCTACAATGAGCAGTTCTTC
TRBV6-1,-,15,TRBJ1-3,-,CASSEAAVLGNTIYF,TGTGCCAGCAGTGAAGCGGCCGTCCTCGGAAACACCATATATTTT
TRBV28,-,16,TRBJ1-5,-,CASSRRPQVGNQPQHF,TGTGCCAGCAGCCGTCGGCCACAGGTTGGGAATCAGCCCCAGCATTTT
TRBV20-1,-,11,TRBJ1-6,-,CSARQGSPLHF,TGCAGTGCTAGACAGGGATCACCCCTCCACTTT
TRBV19,-,14,TRBJ2-2,-,CASSNGPNTGELFF,TGTGCCAGTAGCAATGGGCCGAACACCGGGGAGCTGTTTTTT
TRBV4-1,medium-sized,17,TRBJ1-2,TRBD1,CASSQPGTGGINYGYTF,TGCGCCAGCAGCCAGCCCGGGACAGGGGGGATTAACTATGGCTACACCTTC
TRBV5-1,-,16,TRBJ2-5,TRBD2,CASSFQTSGNQETQYF,TGCGCCAGCAGCTTTCAGACTAGCGGGAACCAAGAGACCCAGTACTTC
TRBV7-8,-,14,TRBJ1-5,TRBD1,CASSQGQGVQPQHF,TGTGCCAGCAGCCAGGGACAGGGTGTTCAGCCCCAGCATTTT
TRBV2,-,14,TRBJ1-2,TRBD1,CASRQQGAGYGYTF,TGTGCCAGCAGGCAACAGGGGGCGGGCTATGGCTACACCTTC
TRBV7-6,-,15,TRBJ2-5,TRBD2,CASSISGGAEETQYF,TGTGCCAGCAGCATTAGCGGGGGGGCTGAGGAGACCCAGTACTTC
TRBV7-2,once,14,TRBJ1-1,-,CASSLEIPITEAFF,TGTGCCAGCAGCTTGGAGATCCCGATTACTGAAGCTTTCTTT
TRBV7-9,-,14,TRBJ1-6,TRBD1,CASSHRDSPSPLHF,TGTGCCAGCAGCCACCGGGACAGTCCTTCACCCCTCCACTTT
TRBV11-3,-,16,TRBJ2-7,TRBD2,CASSPNSGALSYEQYF,TGTGCCAGCAGCCCCAATAGCGGGGCGCTCTCCTACGAGCAGTACTTC
TRBV10-3,-,14,TRBJ2-3,-,CAISDQAQADTQYF,TGTGCCATCAGTGATCAAGCCCAGGCGGATACGCAGTATTTT
TRBV18,once,13,TRBJ2-7,-,CASSPVRVREQYF,TGTGCCAGCTCACCGGTGAGGGTTCGCGAGCAGTACTTC
TRBV20-1,-,13,TRBJ1-5,-,CSASGGGNQPQHF,TGCAGTGCTAGTGGAGGAGGCAATCAGCCCCAGCATTTT
TRBV5-6,-,13,TRBJ2-6,-,CASSPVGANVLTF,TGTGCCAGCAGCCCTGTGGGGGCCAACGTCCTGACTTTC
TRBV20-1,few,11,TRBJ2-6,-,CSARGANVLTF,TGCAGTGCTCGGGGGGCCAACGTCCTGACTTTC
TRBV11-3,-,12,TRBJ1-1,-,CASLADGAEAFF,TGTGCCAGTTTAGCCGACGGCGCTGAAGCTTTCTTT
TRBV20-1,-,11,TRBJ2-1,-,CSASFNNEQFF,TGCAGTGCTAGCTTTAACAATGAGCAGTTCTTC
TRBV7-9,-,19,TRBJ2-7,-,CASSPSLRDRPRLLHEQYF,TGTGCCAGCAGCCCCTCGCTGCGGGACCGCCCTCGCCTCCTGCACGAGCAGTACTTC
TRBV28,-,12,TRBJ1-5,-,CASSLIRQPQHF,TGTGCCAGCAGTTTGATCAGACAGCCCCAGCATTTT
TRBV7-9,-,14,TRBJ1-1,-,CASSFPPQVTEAFF,TGTGCCAGCAGCTTTCCTCCACAAGTCACTGAAGCTTTCTTT
TRBV7-2,-,16,TRBJ2-5,TRBD1,CASSSLWDRAAETQYF,TGTGCCAGCAGCTCCTTATGGGACAGGGCGGCGGAGACCCAGTACTTC
TRBV7-9,-,12,TRBJ2-7,TRBD2,CASISGGYEQYF,TGTGCCAGCATTTCGGGGGGGTACGAGCAGTACTTC
TRBV2,-,13,TRBJ1-4,-,CASSGEVREKLFF,TGTGCCAGCAGTGGGGAGGTTCGAGAAAAACTGTTTTTT
TRBV3-1/TRBV3-2,-,15,TRBJ2-5,TRBD1,CASSLRGRTQETQYF,TGTGCCAGCAGCCTTAGGGGGCGGACTCAAGAGACCCAGTACTTC
TRBV3-1/TRBV3-2,-,15,TRBJ1-3,TRBD1,CASTRDRVRGNTIYF,TGTGCCAGCACCCGGGACAGGGTTAGAGGAAACACCATATATTTT
TRBV6-5,-,14,TRBJ1-2,-,CASSYSSVNYGYTF,TGTGCCAGCAGTTACTCGAGCGTCAACTATGGCTACACCTTC
TRBV25-1,-,12,TRBJ1-2,-,CASSDYVAGYTF,TGTGCCAGCAGTGACTATGTTGCTGGCTACACCTTC
TRBV5-4,-,13,TRBJ1-2,-,CASSLGLDYGYTF,TGTGCCAGCAGCTTGGGTCTCGACTATGGCTACACCTTC
TRBV9,-,17,TRBJ2-1,TRBD1,CASSVAVSTGSIDEQFF,TGTGCCAGCAGCGTAGCGGTCTCGACAGGGAGTATCGATGAGCAGTTCTTC
TRBV2,-,14,TRBJ1-4,-,CASRWTDENEKLFF,TGTGCCAGCAGATGGACAGATGAGAATGAAAAACTGTTTTTT
TRBV27,few,16,TRBJ1-4,TRBD1,CASSPLSGQGDEKLFF,TGTGCCAGCAGTCCATTGTCGGGACAGGGGGATGAAAAACTGTTTTTT
TRBV2,-,13,TRBJ1-1,TRBD1,CASSETGTVEAFF,TGTGCCAGCAGTGAAACGGGGACAGTTGAAGCTTTCTTT
TRBV4-1,-,13,TRBJ1-4,-,CASSQVIGGKLFF,TGCGCCAGCAGCCAAGTCATTGGCGGAAAACTGTTTTTT
TRBV7-9,-,14,TRBJ2-7,-,CASSAQATLHEQYF,TGTGCCAGCAGCGCACAGGCCACTCTCCACGAGCAGTACTTC
TRBV2,-,15,TRBJ2-7,TRBD1,CASRVGWTGAYEQYF,TGTGCCAGCAGGGTAGGGTGGACAGGGGCCTACGAGCAGTACTTC
TRBV28,-,16,TRBJ1-5,TRBD1,CASRDGDRRSNQPQHF,TGTGCCAGCAGAGATGGGGACAGGAGAAGCAATCAGCCCCAGCATTTT
TRBV5-1,-,14,TRBJ1-4,-,CASSETGMGEKLFF,TGCGCCAGCAGCGAAACAGGGATGGGGGAAAAACTGTTTTTT
TRBV10-3,-,13,TRBJ2-1,TRBD2,CAISPGLDNEQFF,TGTGCCATCAGCCCCGGACTAGACAATGAGCAGTTCTTC
TRBV27,-,12,TRBJ1-1,-,CASSSVGTEAFF,TGTGCCAGCAGCTCGGTTGGCACTGAAGCTTTCTTT
TRBV28,-,12,TRBJ2-1,TRBD2,CASRTSAWEQFF,TGTGCCAGCCGGACTAGCGCTTGGGAGCAGTTCTTC
TRBV3-1/TRBV3-2,-,15,TRBJ2-2,-,CASSHRDLNTGELFF,TGTGCCAGCAGCCACCGGGACTTGAACACCGGGGAGCTGTTTTTT
TRBV9,-,15,TRBJ1-1,-,CASSALTGGNAEAFF,TGTGCCAGCAGCGCTCTCACTGGGGGGAACGCTGAAGCTTTCTTT
TRBV7-9,-,18,TRBJ1-3,-,CASFTPGGSTSSGNTIYF,TGTGCCAGCTTCACCCCGGGGGGTTCCACGTCCTCTGGAAACACCATATATTTT
TRBV5-1,-,15,TRBJ2-2,-,CASSLDRTNTGELFF,TGCGCCAGCAGCTTGGACAGGACGAACACCGGGGAGCTGTTTTTT
TRBV18,-,16,TRBJ1-2,TRBD1,CASSADRGGLWNGYTF,TGTGCCAGCTCAGCGGACAGGGGAGGTTTGTGGAATGGCTACACCTTC
TRBV7-2,-,16,TRBJ1-2,TRBD1,CASSLGLPGGGYGYTF,TGTGCCAGCAGCTTAGGACTCCCAGGGGGCGGCTATGGCTACACCTTC
TRBV5-1,-,14,TRBJ2-7,-,CASSQDRLSYEQYF,TGCGCCAGCAGCCAGGACAGATTATCCTACGAGCAGTACTTC